The 19 T cell receptor beta chains reported below all come from one sample, sequenced in a study of T cells in Graves' hyperthyroidism and ophthalmopathy. RNA transcripts yielded amplified TCR beta CDR3 regions. HTBI primers were employed in a first-round RT-PCR of the TCR CDR3. TCRdb itself ran the multiplex PCR reads through MiXCR, one entry per CDR3 protein. The sample includes around 600,000 distinct CDR3 sequences, more than 13% of them seen just once. The sequencing input was blood. These receptors were obtained from a woman between 18 and 29 years old with Graves' ophthalmopathy.

This clonotype was observed a handful of times. The chain links TRBV19 to TRBJ2-2, with D unclear. V lost 8 bases and J lost 8, with 12 bases in between. Germline loops: CDR1 LNHDA, CDR2 SQIVND (reference sequence). The CDR3 extends over 12 amino acids. CDR3 bases: TGTGCCAGTCAGGAAGGTGCGGGGGAGCTGTTTTTT. This gives the protein CASQEGAGELFF.

This clonotype was detected a few times. The chain combines TRBV3-1 with TRBJ2-2; 9 nucleotides match TRBD2. V dropped 5 bases and J dropped 2; count of bases not matched to a gene: 6. The CDR3 extends over 16 amino acids. Germline V gene sequence: CDR1 LGHDT, CDR2 YNNKEL (reference sequence). CDR3 DNA sequence: TGTGCCAGCAGCTCTCTAGCGGGGCTAAACACCGGGGAGCTGTTTTTT. Protein: CASSSLAGLNTGELFF.

This clonotype was seen more than once but under ten times. This chain joins TRBV9 and TRBJ2-7; 8 positions agree with TRBD1. Germline V gene lookup returns CDR1 SGDLS and CDR2 YYNGEE. The CDR3 runs 15 residues. V gave up 3 bases and J gave up 6 bases; unmatched junction bases: 11. The CDR3 DNA reads TGTGCCAGCAGCGAGTTGGACAGGGAGCATCGCGAGCAGTACTTC. This sequence encodes CASSELDREHREQYF. The variable domain in full, completed from reference TRBV9 and TRBJ2-7, reads DSGVTQTPKHLITATGQRVTLRCSPRSGDLSVYWYQQSLDQGLQFLIQYYNGEERAKGNILERFSAQQFPDLHSELNLSSLELGDSALYFCASSELDREHREQYFGPGTRLTVT.

This clonotype was seen many times. The rearrangement links TRBV5-1 to TRBJ1-1; TRBD1 is a possible D gene (5 bases). Trimming took off 4 bases at V and 5 bases at J, with 12 bases between the two ends. The CDR3 has 13 amino acids. CDR1 and CDR2 from the germline V gene are SGHRS and YFSETQ. The CDR3: CASSQDIWTEAFF. The CDR3 nucleotides are TGCGCCAGCAGCCAGGACATTTGGACTGAAGCTTTCTTT.

This clonotype occurred many times. This rearrangement joins TRBV9 to TRBJ2-5; possible D gene TRBD1, 6 bases. The CDR3 sequence is 14 residues long. Germline V gives CDR1 SGDLS, CDR2 YYNGEE. Trimming took off 4 bases at V and 5 bases at J, with 15 bases between the two ends. CDR3 residues: CASSKSQGAETQYF. The CDR3 coding sequence is TGTGCCAGCAGCAAATCACAGGGAGCCGAGACCCAGTACTTC.

As to this clonotype: Just one base apart from a much larger clone, this may be a read error. The chain uses TRBV20-1 and TRBJ2-1; TRBD2 might be the D (6 bases). This CDR3 has 16 residues. Germline V gene sequence: CDR1 DFQATT, CDR2 SNEGSKA (reference sequence). Trimming pared 0 bases from V and 8 bases from J, leaving 20 bases between. The CDR3 bases are TGCAGTGCTAGAGATCAGGGAAGCGGAGGGTACGATGAGCAGTTCTTC. It is translated as CSARDQGSGGYDEQFF.

J is TRBJ2-1 and V is TRBV20-1; 9 bases map to TRBD2. The germline V gene encodes CDR1 DFQATT and CDR2 SNEGSKA (reference sequence). J gave up 14 bases and V 1 base, and 3 bases lay outside the gene matches. This CDR3 is built from 11 residues. CDR3 sequence reads: CSARGREGEFF. CDR3 bases: TGCAGTGCTAGAGGGCGGGAGGGCGAGTTCTTC.

This clonotype was found a few times. The chain uses TRBV19 and TRBJ1-1, with D possibly matching TRBD1 (5 bases). Germline values: CDR1 LNHDA, CDR2 SQIVND (reference sequence). Trimming removed 5 bases from V and 7 bases from J, with 17 bases in between. This CDR3 has 14 amino acids. Here the CDR3 reads CASSLGPERGEAFF. The CDR3 region has the DNA TGTGCCAGTAGTTTAGGGCCCGAAAGGGGTGAAGCTTTCTTT.

This clonotype was picked up many times. The chain recombines TRBV24-1 with TRBJ2-1; 11 bases line up with TRBD2. There are 18 residues in the CDR3. After removal of 4 bases from V and 0 bases from J, the junction contained 7 bases not matched to a gene. From germline, CDR1 is KGHDR and CDR2 SFDVKD. In DNA form, the CDR3 reads TGTGCCACCAGTGACCACGGGACTAGCGGAGTCTCCTACAATGAGCAGTTCTTC. Amino acid sequence: CATSDHGTSGVSYNEQFF.

This clonotype showed up many times. The V call is TRBV7-8, the J call TRBJ2-7; 11 bases align to TRBD1. The CDR3 is made up of 13 amino acids. CDR1 and CDR2 from the germline V gene are SGHVS and FQNEAQ. V trimming: 8 bases; J trimming: 3 bases; junction bases outside the gene matches: 3. Written as DNA, the CDR3 is TGTGCCAGCGGGGGACAGGGGGGCTACGAGCAGTACTTC. This translates into CASGGQGGYEQYF.

This clonotype was counted at least ten times. The V and J genes are TRBV3-1 and TRBJ2-1; TRBD2 matches at 12 bases. Germline V lookup: CDR1 LGHDT, CDR2 YNNKEL (reference sequence). With V trimmed by 1 base and J by 0 bases, 7 bases remained unmatched. This CDR3 is 19 amino acids long. The CDR3 bases are TGTGCCAGCAGCCAAGTCCCCCCGACTAGCGGGAGCTCCTACAATGAGCAGTTCTTC. Its protein is CASSQVPPTSGSSYNEQFF.

This clonotype has more than one count but fewer than ten. The V and J genes are TRBV11-3 and TRBJ2-1, with 8 positions matching TRBD1. The germline V gene has CDR1 SGHNT and CDR2 YENEEA. The CDR3 is 16 amino acids. The trim removed 5 bases at V and 5 bases at J, leaving 11 bases unmatched. CDR3 protein: CASSASASGQDNEQFF. CDR3 nucleotide sequence: TGTGCCAGCAGCGCTAGCGCATCGGGACAGGACAATGAGCAGTTCTTC.

This clonotype was seen many times. The V gene is TRBV20-1, the J gene TRBJ2-1; possibly TRBD2 for D (5 bases). From germline, CDR1 is DFQATT and CDR2 SNEGSKA (reference sequence). V lost 0 bases and J 8 bases, leaving 11 bases between the germline ends. The CDR3 contains 13 residues. The CDR3 loop is CSARDDGLDEQFF. The CDR3, as DNA: TGCAGTGCTAGAGACGATGGACTGGATGAGCAGTTCTTC.

This clonotype was recorded many times. V usage is TRBV20-1 and J usage is TRBJ2-7, with 9 bases matching TRBD1. The ends lost 3 bases at V and 5 bases at J; junction bases unmatched: 8. In germline, CDR1 is DFQATT, CDR2 SNEGSKA (reference sequence). The CDR3 totals 14 residues. The CDR3 here is CSASLQGALDEQYF. Written as DNA, the CDR3 is TGCAGTGCTAGCCTACAGGGGGCTCTGGACGAGCAGTACTTC.

This clonotype has ten or more counts. J is TRBJ2-1 and V is TRBV7-8; maybe TRBD2 (6 bases). Per germline, CDR1 SGHVS and CDR2 FQNEAQ. The CDR3 totals 12 residues. Between the trimmed V and J ends, which lost 5 bases and 10 bases, there was a span of 12 bases. The CDR3 here is CASSNSGGEQFF. In nucleotides, the CDR3 is TGTGCCAGCAGCAATAGCGGTGGGGAGCAGTTCTTC.

The chain couples TRBV19 to TRBJ2-7; tentative D call: TRBD1 (6 bases). CDR1 is LNHDA, CDR2 SQIVND, per germline (reference sequence). The CDR3 has 14 residues. V was clipped by 10 bases and J by 0 bases, with 16 bases between them. The CDR3 spells CATSSRGSSYEQYF. CDR3 sequence (DNA): TGTGCCACCTCAAGTAGGGGGAGCTCCTACGAGCAGTACTTC.

This clonotype was seen ten or more times. This chain uses TRBV28 with TRBJ1-3; D gene uncertain. Trimming removed 1 base at V and 1 base at J, with 8 bases between. The CDR3 runs to 15 residues. Looked up from germline, CDR1 is MDHEN and CDR2 is SYDVKM. For the CDR3, the DNA is TGTGCCAGCAGTTTATCGCCGGGTTCTGGAAACACCATATATTTT. Translating it yields CASSLSPGSGNTIYF.

In its sample, this clonotype was seen a few times. The rearrangement joins TRBV24-1 to TRBJ2-2; the D gene is possibly TRBD1 (6 bases). The V end was cut by 6 bases, the J end by 2 bases, with 12 bases between. The CDR3 totals 15 residues. Germline lookup yields CDR1 KGHDR and CDR2 SFDVKD. CDR3 in amino acids: CATSFRGDNTGELFF. CDR3 nucleotides: TGTGCCACCAGTTTCAGGGGCGACAACACCGGGGAGCTGTTTTTT.

The CDR3 loop is CASSPFGLAASSYNEQFF. As DNA, the CDR3 is TGTGCCAGCAGCCCTTTCGGACTAGCGGCTAGCAGCTACAATGAGCAGTTCTTC. The rearrangement joins TRBV9 to TRBJ2-1, with 10 bases identical to TRBD2. Germline loops: CDR1 SGDLS, CDR2 YYNGEE. The CDR3 runs 18 residues. V lost 4 bases, J lost 3 bases, and 13 bases stayed unmatched.